The 3 T cell receptor beta chains given below trace back to one sample, sequenced in a study of T-cell memory formation after mild COVID-19. TCRdb itself ran the 5' RACE reads through MiXCR, one entry per CDR3 protein. The data hold tens of thousands of distinct CDR3 sequences, with 6% to 9.5% observed a single time. Sequencing used PBMCs or a T cell subset sorted from them (not recorded which). The receptors were gathered from a man younger than 35 who had mild COVID-19 (a few samples of this study predate the infection). Cell type and time point are not known.

The rearrangement uses TRBV30 and TRBJ1-2; unclear D gene. The CDR3 is 13 residues long. From germline, CDR1 is GTSNPN and CDR2 SVGIG (reference sequence). V was trimmed by 0 bases and J by 10 bases, leaving 15 bases between them. The CDR3 is CAWSVRTADDYTF. DNA of the CDR3: TGTGCCTGGAGTGTACGGACCGCAGACGACTACACCTTC.

This clonotype was picked up a small number of times. The chain carries TRBV6-5 and TRBJ1-2; D is possibly TRBD1 (6 bases). V was clipped by 2 bases and J by 2 bases, with 6 bases between them. There are 13 residues in the CDR3. Germline-derived CDR1 and CDR2 are MNHEY and SVGAGI. CDR3 sequence reads: CASSYDRNYGYTF. CDR3 in DNA: TGTGCCAGCAGTTACGACAGGAACTATGGCTACACCTTC.

The DNA for the CDR3 is TGTGCCAGCAAACCGGGACAAAACTCCGGGGAGCTGTTTTTT. Its translation is CASKPGQNSGELFF. J is TRBJ2-2 and V is TRBV12-3 or TRBV12-4, with a tentative D call TRBD1 (6 bases). The V and J ends lost 7 bases and 6 bases respectively, with 15 bases between them. This CDR3 has 14 amino acids.